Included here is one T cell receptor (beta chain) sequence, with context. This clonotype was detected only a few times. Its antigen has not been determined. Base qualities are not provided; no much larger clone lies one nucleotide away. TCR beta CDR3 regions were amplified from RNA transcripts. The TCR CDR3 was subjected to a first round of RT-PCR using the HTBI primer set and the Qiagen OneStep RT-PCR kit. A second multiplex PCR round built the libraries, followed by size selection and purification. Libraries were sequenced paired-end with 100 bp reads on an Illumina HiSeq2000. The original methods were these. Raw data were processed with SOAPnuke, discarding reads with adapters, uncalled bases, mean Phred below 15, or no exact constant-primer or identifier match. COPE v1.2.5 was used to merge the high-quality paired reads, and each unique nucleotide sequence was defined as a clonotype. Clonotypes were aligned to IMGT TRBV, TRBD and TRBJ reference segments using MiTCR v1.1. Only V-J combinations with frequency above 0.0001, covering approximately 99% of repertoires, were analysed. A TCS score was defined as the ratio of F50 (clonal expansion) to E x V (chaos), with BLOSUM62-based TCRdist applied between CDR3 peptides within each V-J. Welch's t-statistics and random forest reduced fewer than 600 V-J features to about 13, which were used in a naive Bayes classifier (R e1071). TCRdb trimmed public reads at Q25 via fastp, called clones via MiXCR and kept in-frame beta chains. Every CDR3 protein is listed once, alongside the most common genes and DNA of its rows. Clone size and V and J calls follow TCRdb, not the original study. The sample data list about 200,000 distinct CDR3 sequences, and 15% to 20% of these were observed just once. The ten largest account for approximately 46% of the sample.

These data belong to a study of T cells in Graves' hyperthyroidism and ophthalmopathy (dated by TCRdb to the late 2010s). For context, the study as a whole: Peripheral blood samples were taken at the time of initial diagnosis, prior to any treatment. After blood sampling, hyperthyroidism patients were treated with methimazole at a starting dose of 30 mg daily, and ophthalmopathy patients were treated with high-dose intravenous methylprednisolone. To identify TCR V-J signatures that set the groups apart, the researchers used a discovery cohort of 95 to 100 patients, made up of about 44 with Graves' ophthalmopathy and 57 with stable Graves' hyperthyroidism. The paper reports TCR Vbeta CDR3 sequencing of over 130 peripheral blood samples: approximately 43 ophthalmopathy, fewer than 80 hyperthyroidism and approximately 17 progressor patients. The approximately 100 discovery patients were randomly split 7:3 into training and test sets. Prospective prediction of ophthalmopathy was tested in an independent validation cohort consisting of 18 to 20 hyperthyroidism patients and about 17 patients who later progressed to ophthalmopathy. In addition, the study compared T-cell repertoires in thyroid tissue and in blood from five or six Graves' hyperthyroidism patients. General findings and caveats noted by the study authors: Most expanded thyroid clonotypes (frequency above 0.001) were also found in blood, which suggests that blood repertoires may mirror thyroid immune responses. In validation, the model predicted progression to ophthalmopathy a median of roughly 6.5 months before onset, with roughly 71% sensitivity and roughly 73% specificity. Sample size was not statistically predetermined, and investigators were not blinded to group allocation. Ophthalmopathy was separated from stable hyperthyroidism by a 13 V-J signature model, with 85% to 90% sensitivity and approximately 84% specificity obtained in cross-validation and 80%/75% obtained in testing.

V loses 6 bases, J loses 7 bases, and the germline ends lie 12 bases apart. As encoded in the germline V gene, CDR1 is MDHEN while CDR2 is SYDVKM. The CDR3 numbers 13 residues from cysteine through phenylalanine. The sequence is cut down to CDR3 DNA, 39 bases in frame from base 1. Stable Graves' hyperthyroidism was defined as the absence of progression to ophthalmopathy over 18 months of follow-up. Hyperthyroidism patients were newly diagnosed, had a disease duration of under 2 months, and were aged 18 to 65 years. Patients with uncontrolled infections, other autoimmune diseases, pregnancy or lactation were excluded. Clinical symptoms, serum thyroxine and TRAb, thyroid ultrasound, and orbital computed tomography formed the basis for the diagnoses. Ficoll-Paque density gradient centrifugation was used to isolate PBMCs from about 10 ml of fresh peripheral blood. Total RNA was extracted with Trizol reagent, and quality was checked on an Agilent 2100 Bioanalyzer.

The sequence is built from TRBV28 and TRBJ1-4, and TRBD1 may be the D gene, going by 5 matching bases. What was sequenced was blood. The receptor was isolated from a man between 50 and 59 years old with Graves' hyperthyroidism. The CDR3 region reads CASRLSGGEKLFF. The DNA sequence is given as TGTGCCAGCAGATTAAGTGGGGGTGAAAAACTGTTTTTT.